The sequence of this T cell receptor (beta chain) was determined in a study of beta chain features in type 1 diabetes. Concerning this clone itself: Antigen specificity is unknown.

Expressed TCRB transcripts were sequenced because the entire RNA isolate underwent reverse transcription. Profiling relied on immunoSEQ multiplex PCR, and the TCRdb table lists in-frame clones only, not all of them. The repertoire holds roughly 350,000 clones, 8.5% to 10% seen once, with about 0.63% in the top ten. Study-level points and caveats: Among patients with Type 1 diabetes, TCRB CDR3s were moderately but significantly shorter in every one of the four CD4+ subsets.

Germline values: CDR1 LGHNA, CDR2 YNFKEQ. This CDR3 contains 16 residues. Between the trimmed V and J ends, which lost 3 bases and 7 bases, there was a span of 19 bases. Sequenced sample: central memory CD4+ T cells from blood. The gene calls are TRBV4-2 and TRBJ2-1; D possibly corresponds to TRBD2 (6 bases). The receptor's source is a man in his thirties or forties with type 1 diabetes. The CDR3 protein is CASSQGITGVGNEQFF. The CDR3 DNA follows: TGTGCCAGCAGCCAGGGAATAACGGGAGTGGGTAATGAGCAGTTCTTC.